This T cell receptor beta chain was retrieved from a study of OX40 agonist ivuxolimab in advanced cancers. Overall study context: It was permissible to have had prior anti-PD-1, anti-PD-L1 or anti-CTLA-4 therapy, and less than 45% had some. Partial responses, seen in three patients, involved one hepatocellular carcinoma and two cutaneous melanomas.

V gave up 3 bases and J gave up 0 bases, with 12 bases separating them. CDR1 and CDR2 (germline): SGHRS, YFSETQ. CDR3 length: 16 residues. Note on this clone: As yet, its antigen is unknown.

Sequenced by immunoSEQ multiplex PCR; TCRdb stores in-frame clones only, minus some. The sample lists 55,000 to 70,000 clones; just over 85% were seen once. At baseline, cycle 4 day 1, and cycle 7 day 1, blood was sampled. Findings and caveats of the study: Low normalized clonal expansion also occurred in some nonresponding patients.

The origin of this receptor is an adult with an advanced solid tumor such as melanoma, head and neck, liver or kidney cancer. The chain links TRBV5-1 to TRBJ1-4; tentatively, D is TRBD1 (6 bases). The specimen comprised CD4+ or CD8+ T cells sorted from blood, sampled in a trial of the OX40 agonist ivuxolimab. This CDR3 is CASSSGDKPTNEKLFF. The DNA of the CDR3 is TGCGCCAGCAGCTCGGGGGACAAACCAACTAATGAAAAACTGTTTTTT.